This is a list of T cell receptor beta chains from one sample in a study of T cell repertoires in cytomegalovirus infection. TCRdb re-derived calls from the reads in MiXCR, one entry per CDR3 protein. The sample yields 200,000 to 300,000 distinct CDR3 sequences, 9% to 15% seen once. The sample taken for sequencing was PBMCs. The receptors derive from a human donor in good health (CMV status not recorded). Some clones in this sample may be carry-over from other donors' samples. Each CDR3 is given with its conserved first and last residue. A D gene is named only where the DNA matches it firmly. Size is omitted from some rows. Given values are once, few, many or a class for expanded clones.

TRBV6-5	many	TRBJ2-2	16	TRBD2	TGTGCCAGCACCTCAACGTGGACTAGCGGGCCCGGGGAGCTGTTTTTT	CASTSTWTSGPGELFF
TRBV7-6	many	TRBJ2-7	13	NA	TGTGCCAGCAGTCGGGGGGCTCGGTACGAGCAGTACTTC	CASSRGARYEQYF
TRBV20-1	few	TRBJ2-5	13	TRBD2	TGCAGTGCTAACCTAGCGGGCATCGGGACCCAGTACTTC	CSANLAGIGTQYF
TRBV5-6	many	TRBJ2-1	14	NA	TGTGCCAGCAGCTTGGAGAGGCCCGGAAATGAGCAGTTCTTC	CASSLERPGNEQFF
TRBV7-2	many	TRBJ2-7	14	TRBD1	TGTGCCAGCAGCGAACAGGGGACGGGTGAAGAGCAGTACTTC	CASSEQGTGEEQYF
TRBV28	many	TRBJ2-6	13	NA	TGTGCCAGCAGTCGGTTAGGGGCCAACGTCCTGACTTTC	CASSRLGANVLTF
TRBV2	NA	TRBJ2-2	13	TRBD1	TGTGCCAGCAAAGGACAGGGAGGCGGGGAGCTGTTTTTT	CASKGQGGGELFF
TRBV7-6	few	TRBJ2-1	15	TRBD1	TGTGCCAGCAGCTTTGAGGGGGCGGGCTACAATGAGCAGTTCTTC	CASSFEGAGYNEQFF
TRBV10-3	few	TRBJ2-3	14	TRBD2	TGTGCCATCAACCGCGGGGGGGCCGAAGATACGCAGTATTTT	CAINRGGAEDTQYF
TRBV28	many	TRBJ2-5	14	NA	TGTGCCAGCAGTGATGGGACATTTCAAGAGACCCAGTACTTC	CASSDGTFQETQYF
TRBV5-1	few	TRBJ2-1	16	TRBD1	TGCGCCAGCAGCTTCGGGACAGGGGGTTATATGAATGAGCAGTTCTTC	CASSFGTGGYMNEQFF
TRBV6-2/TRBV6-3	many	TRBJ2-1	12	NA	TGTGCCAGCAGTCCGACTAGTTATGAGCAGTTCTTC	CASSPTSYEQFF
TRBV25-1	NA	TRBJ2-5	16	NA	TGTGCCAGCAGTGAAGACGCGGCGGAGGGGATCAAGACCCAGTACTTC	CASSEDAAEGIKTQYF
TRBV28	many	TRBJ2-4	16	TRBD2	TGTGCCAGCAGTTTCGGGGGAGGGCAGGGACAAAACATTCAGTACTTC	CASSFGGGQGQNIQYF
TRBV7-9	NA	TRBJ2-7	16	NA	TGTGCCAGCAGCTTAGCCGGGGGGCCGGGCTCCTACGAGCAGTACTTC	CASSLAGGPGSYEQYF
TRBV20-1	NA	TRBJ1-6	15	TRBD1	TGCAGTGCTAGAGCCCCGGGACAGGGGAATTCACCCCTCCACTTT	CSARAPGQGNSPLHF
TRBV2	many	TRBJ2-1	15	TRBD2	TGTGCCAGCAGTGGGAGCGGGAGCTCCTACAATGAGCAGTTCTTC	CASSGSGSSYNEQFF
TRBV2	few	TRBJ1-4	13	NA	TGTGCCAGCAGCCGGGACACCCAGGAAAAACTGTTTTTT	CASSRDTQEKLFF
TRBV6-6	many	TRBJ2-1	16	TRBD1	TGTGCCAGCAGTTCCCCAGGGGGCCAGAGGTACAATGAGCAGTTCTTC	CASSSPGGQRYNEQFF
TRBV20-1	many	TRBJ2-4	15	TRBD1	TGCAGTGCAGCTGACAGGGTAGTAGCCAAAAACATTCAGTACTTC	CSAADRVVAKNIQYF
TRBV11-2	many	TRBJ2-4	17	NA	TGTGCCAGCAGCTCCCTAGGGCGGTCGGGGTCGGGAAACATTCAGTACTTC	CASSSLGRSGSGNIQYF
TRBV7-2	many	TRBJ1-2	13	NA	TGTGCCAGCACCATTATCCGGGGCATCCATTTCACCTTC	CASTIIRGIHFTF
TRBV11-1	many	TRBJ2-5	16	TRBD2	TGTGCCAGCAGCTCCCGAGCGGGAGGGTGGCAAGAGACCCAGTACTTC	CASSSRAGGWQETQYF
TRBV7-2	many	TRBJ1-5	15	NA	TGTGCCAGCAGCTTTAAAGCAGGGGCAAGTCAGCCCCAGCATTTT	CASSFKAGASQPQHF
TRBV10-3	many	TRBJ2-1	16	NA	TGTGCCATCAGTGACAGCGGCCCGGGCCAGTACAATGAGCAGTTCTTC	CAISDSGPGQYNEQFF
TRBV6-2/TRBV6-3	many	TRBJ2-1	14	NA	TGTGCCAGCAGTAAAGAGGACTACCTGAATGAGCAGTTCTTC	CASSKEDYLNEQFF
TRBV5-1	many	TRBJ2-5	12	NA	TGCGCCAGCAGGATCAACCAAGAGACCCAGTACTTC	CASRINQETQYF
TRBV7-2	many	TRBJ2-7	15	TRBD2	TGTGCCAGCAGCTCGCAAGCGGGAAGCGGCTACGAGCAGTACTTC	CASSSQAGSGYEQYF
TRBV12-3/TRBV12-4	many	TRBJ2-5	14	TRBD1	TGTGCCAAGCGTTACAGGGGTAACGCTGAGACCCAGTACTTC	CAKRYRGNAETQYF
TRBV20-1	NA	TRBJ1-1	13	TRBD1	TGCAGTGCCGGCTCCGACAGGGGCACTGAAGCTTTCTTT	CSAGSDRGTEAFF
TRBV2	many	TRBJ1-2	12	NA	TGTGCCAGCAGTGAATCGCAGCGGGGCTACACCTTC	CASSESQRGYTF
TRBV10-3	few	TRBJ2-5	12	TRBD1	TGTGCCATCGGGGACAGGCAAGAGACCCAGTACTTC	CAIGDRQETQYF
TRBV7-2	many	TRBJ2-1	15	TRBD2	TGTGCCAGCAGCTGGACTAGCGGCCAATACAATGAGCAGTTCTTC	CASSWTSGQYNEQFF
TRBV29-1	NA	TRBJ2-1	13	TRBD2	TGCAGCGTTGAGAGACTAGCGAGCAATGAGCAGTTCTTC	CSVERLASNEQFF
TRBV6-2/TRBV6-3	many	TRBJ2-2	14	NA	TGTGCCAGCTTACCAGGGAAAGGAGCCGGGGAGCTGTTTTTT	CASLPGKGAGELFF
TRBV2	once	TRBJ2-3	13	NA	TGTGCCAGCAGCCCAGGGATGACAGATACGCAGTATTTT	CASSPGMTDTQYF
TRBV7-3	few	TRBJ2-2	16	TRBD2	TGTGCCAGCAGCCCAGGACTAGCGGGGGAGGCCGGGGAGCTGTTTTTT	CASSPGLAGEAGELFF
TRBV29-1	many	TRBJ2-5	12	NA	TGCAGCGTTGTTGACAGTCAAGAGACCCAGTACTTC	CSVVDSQETQYF
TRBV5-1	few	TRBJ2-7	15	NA	TGCGCCAGCAGCTTGGAGGAGGGGGTTACCTACGAGCAGTACTTC	CASSLEEGVTYEQYF
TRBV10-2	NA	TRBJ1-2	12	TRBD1	TGCGCCAGCATCGGACAGGATCAAGGCTACACCTTC	CASIGQDQGYTF
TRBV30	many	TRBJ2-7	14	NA	TGTGCCTGGAGGCCACTACCGTCAGGCTACGAGCAGTACTTC	CAWRPLPSGYEQYF
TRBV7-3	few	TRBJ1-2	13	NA	TGTGCCAGCAGCTCCGACAGCTTCGGGGGCTACACCTTC	CASSSDSFGGYTF
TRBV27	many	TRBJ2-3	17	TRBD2	TGTGCCAGCAGTTTTAATGGGGGAGCTAGCGGGATTGATACGCAGTATTTT	CASSFNGGASGIDTQYF
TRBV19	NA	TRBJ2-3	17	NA	TGTGCCAGTAGTATAGATTTGGGACACGGTTTCACAGATACGCAGTATTTT	CASSIDLGHGFTDTQYF
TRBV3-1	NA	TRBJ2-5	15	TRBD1	TGTGCCAGCAGCCAACCAGGACAGGGAGGAGAGACCCAGTACTTC	CASSQPGQGGETQYF
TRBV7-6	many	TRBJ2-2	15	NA	TGTGCCAGCAGCTTAGGGGTACCGAACACCGGGGAGCTGTTTTTT	CASSLGVPNTGELFF
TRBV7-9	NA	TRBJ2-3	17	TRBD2	TGTGCCAGCAGCCTTACCGGGGGGGGGCAAAGAACAGATACGCAGTATTTT	CASSLTGGGQRTDTQYF
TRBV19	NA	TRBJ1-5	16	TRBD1	TGTGCCAGTAGTATGCCCAGGGGGTCCAGCAATCAGCCCCAGCATTTT	CASSMPRGSSNQPQHF
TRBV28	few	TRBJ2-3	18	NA	TGTGCCAGCAGCTTTATCCCGGGACTCCGACTTCGCACAGATACGCAGTATTTT	CASSFIPGLRLRTDTQYF
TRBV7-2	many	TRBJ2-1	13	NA	TGTGCCAGCAGCTTGGATGAGACTGGGGGAGCTTCTTTC	CASSLDETGGASF
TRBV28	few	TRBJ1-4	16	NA	TGTGCCAGCAGTTCCCCTACAGGGAGTCTTAGCGAAAAACTGTTTTTT	CASSSPTGSLSEKLFF
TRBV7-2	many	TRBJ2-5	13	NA	TGTGCCAGCAGCTTTCAGAACCGGGAGACCCAGTACTTC	CASSFQNRETQYF
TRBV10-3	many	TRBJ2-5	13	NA	TGTGCCATCAGTGAGTCGAGTCAAGAGACCCAGTACTTC	CAISESSQETQYF
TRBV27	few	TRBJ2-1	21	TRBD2	TGTGCCAGCAGTCTACCCCCGGGACTAGCGGGGGGGGTATGGTCCTACAATGAGCAGTTCTTC	CASSLPPGLAGGVWSYNEQFF
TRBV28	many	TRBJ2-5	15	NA	TGTGCCAGCAGTTTACTAGCGGCCAGGGGAGAGACCCAGTACTTC	CASSLLAARGETQYF